This T cell receptor (beta chain) appears in the sequencing data of a study of cytomegalovirus exposure and HLA in healthy donors. There are a few counts of this clone. Its antigen is unknown. As for the donors, each was a healthy bone marrow donor. Germline CDR1 SGHTA, CDR2 FQGNSA. The CDR3 is 17 residues long. Germline trimming cut 5 bases from V and 1 base from J; bases unmatched to any gene: 8. The study, taken as a whole, reports: DRB1 showed the most TCR associations and HLA-C the fewest in a later analysis, as rates varied by HLA locus.

The primer mix had 60 Vbeta and 13 Jbeta primers. Libraries were prepared by immunoSEQ multiplex PCR; TCRdb keeps only in-frame clonotypes and omits some of them. Found here are more than 95,000 clones, over 9% of them singletons; the top ten hold over 4.5%. This rearrangement joins TRBV7-2 to TRBJ2-1, with 10 nucleotides matching TRBD2. The source material was PBMCs. The TCR originated in a man aged 40-49 years in good health and CMV-seropositive. The CDR3 nucleotides read TGTGCCAGCAGCGTCCCTAGCGGGAGACTTTCCTACAATGAGCAGTTCTTC. Protein: CASSVPSGRLSYNEQFF.